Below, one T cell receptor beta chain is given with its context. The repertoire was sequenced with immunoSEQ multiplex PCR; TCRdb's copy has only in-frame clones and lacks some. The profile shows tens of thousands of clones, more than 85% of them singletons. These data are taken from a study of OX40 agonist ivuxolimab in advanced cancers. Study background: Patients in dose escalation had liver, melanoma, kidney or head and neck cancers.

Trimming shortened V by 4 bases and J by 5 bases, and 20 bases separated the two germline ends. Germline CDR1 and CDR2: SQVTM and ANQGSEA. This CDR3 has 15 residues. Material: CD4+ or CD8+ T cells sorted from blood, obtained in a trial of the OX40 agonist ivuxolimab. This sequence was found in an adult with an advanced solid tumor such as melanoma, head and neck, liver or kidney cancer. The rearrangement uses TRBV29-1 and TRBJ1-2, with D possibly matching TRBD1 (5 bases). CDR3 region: CSVVGERYALYGYTF. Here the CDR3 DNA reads TGCAGCGTTGTGGGGGAGAGATATGCTCTTTATGGCTACACCTTC.